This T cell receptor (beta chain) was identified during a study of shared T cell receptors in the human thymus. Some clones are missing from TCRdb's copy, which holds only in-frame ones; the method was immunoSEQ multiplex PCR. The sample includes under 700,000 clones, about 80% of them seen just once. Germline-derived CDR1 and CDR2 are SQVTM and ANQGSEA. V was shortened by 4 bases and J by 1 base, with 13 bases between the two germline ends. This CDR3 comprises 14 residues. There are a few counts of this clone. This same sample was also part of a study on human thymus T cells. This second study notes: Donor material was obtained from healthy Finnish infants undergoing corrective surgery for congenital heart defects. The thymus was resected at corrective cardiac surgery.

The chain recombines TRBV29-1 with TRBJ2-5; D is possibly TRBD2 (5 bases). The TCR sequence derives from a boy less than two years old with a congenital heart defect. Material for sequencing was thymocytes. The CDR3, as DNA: TGCAGCGTTGGGGGAGCGGAGGCCCAAGAGACCCAGTACTTC. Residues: CSVGGAEAQETQYF. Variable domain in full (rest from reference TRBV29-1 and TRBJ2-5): SAVISQKPSRDICQRGTSLTIQCQVDSQVTMMFWYRQQPGQSLTLIATANQGSEATYESGFVIDKFPISRPNLTFSTLTVSNMSPEDSSIYLCSVGGAEAQETQYFGPGTRLLVL.